This is a list of T cell receptor beta chains from one sample in a study of CXCR3-negative and CXCR3-positive naive CD8 T cells. TCRdb derives one entry per CDR3 protein from the 5' RACE reads, leaving out DNA. Recorded for this sample: approximately 45,000 distinct CDR3 sequences. The sequenced sample was memory CD8+ T cells from blood. All receptors derive from a human donor in good health. Some clones in this sample may be carry-over from other donors' samples. The CDR3 runs from the conserved cysteine through the conserved F or W. Part of the rows lack a size; the others show once, few, many or a class for expanded clones.

v_gene	j_gene	abundance	CDR3aa
TRBV5-1	TRBJ1-1	-	CASSSAGGYTEAFF
TRBV28	TRBJ2-7	-	CASGEPYEQYF
TRBV6-4	TRBJ2-3	-	CASTRRLAGDTDTQYF
TRBV10-2	TRBJ2-2	-	CASSPGAGGELFF
TRBV29-1	TRBJ2-7	-	CSVVGTVGSYEQYF
TRBV20-1	TRBJ2-7	-	CSASPGTGDSYEQYF
TRBV29-1	TRBJ2-5	-	CSVERRTPETQYF
TRBV12-3/TRBV12-4	TRBJ1-1	-	CASVAGVFTEAFF
TRBV7-2	TRBJ2-3	-	CASSLEGYTDTQYF
TRBV27	TRBJ2-1	-	CASSIQSSYNEQFF
TRBV4-2	TRBJ2-2	-	CASSQGGLNTGELFF
TRBV29-1	TRBJ2-1	-	CSVDSGGREQFF
TRBV7-9	TRBJ2-5	-	CASAQIQETQYF
TRBV14	TRBJ1-1	-	CASSQPGQIPTEAFF
TRBV6-6	TRBJ2-2	-	CASNDRDVPGELFF
TRBV7-9	TRBJ1-2	-	CASSPRDRDNYGYTF
TRBV6-2/TRBV6-3	TRBJ2-1	-	CASSYPDTHNEQFF
TRBV7-8	TRBJ2-1	-	CASSVDRVGNNEQFF
TRBV6-1	TRBJ2-7	-	CASSEGQSSYEQYF
TRBV5-8	TRBJ2-5	-	CGSSLVGMVETQYF
TRBV7-9	TRBJ1-1	-	CASSFDYSGTEAFF
TRBV6-5	TRBJ1-1	-	CASSYDRIEMNTEAFF
TRBV28	TRBJ1-1	-	CASSFRGKQNTEAFF
TRBV9	TRBJ2-5	-	CASSVDSGPPETQYF
TRBV29-1	TRBJ2-7	-	CSVAAPLEQYF
TRBV29-1	TRBJ2-1	-	CSVGTGAYNEQFF
TRBV4-1	TRBJ1-5	-	CASSQGIVGNQPRHF
TRBV20-1	TRBJ1-6	-	CSAPAGRGGNSPLHF
TRBV29-1	TRBJ2-7	-	CSVEDLAAYEQYF
TRBV7-3	TRBJ1-1	-	CASSSLGQGGTEAFF
TRBV6-4	TRBJ2-3	-	CASSAGGDTDTQYF
TRBV9	TRBJ2-7	-	CASSVDADPLYEQYF
TRBV14	TRBJ1-1	-	CASSLVGVEAFF
TRBV28	TRBJ1-1	-	CASSFPLDRGLEAFF
TRBV7-9	TRBJ2-1	-	CASSLEARWEQFF
TRBV20-1	TRBJ2-7	-	CSASRQLVYEQYF
TRBV6-1	TRBJ2-2	-	CASSEGLAGTGELFF
TRBV3-1	TRBJ1-2	-	CASRGHGRTLGYTF
TRBV18	TRBJ2-3	-	CASSPGRSRTDTQYF
TRBV9	TRBJ2-7	-	CASSGGLADSYEQYF
TRBV5-6	TRBJ2-1	-	CASSSMTSGYHNEQFF
TRBV20-1	TRBJ1-6	-	CSAPGTVTSPLHF
TRBV9	TRBJ1-5	medium-sized	CASSSGSHQPQHF
TRBV21-1	TRBJ1-1	-	CASSPKSRGRYTEAFF
TRBV7-9	TRBJ2-5	-	CASSLERPQETQYF
TRBV10-3	TRBJ2-1	-	CAISSLFQGDGNEQFF
TRBV6-5	TRBJ1-2	-	CASSYEAEALCGYTF
TRBV19	TRBJ2-1	-	CASSIASYSYNEQFF
TRBV7-6	TRBJ2-7	-	CASSQNPYEQYF
TRBV4-1	TRBJ2-1	-	CASRGAGGAYNEQFF
TRBV29-1	TRBJ2-5	-	CSVEGLGETQYF
TRBV20-1	TRBJ2-5	-	CSAHSGGREETQYF
TRBV7-9	TRBJ1-1	-	CASSPPGQYFNTEAFF
TRBV15	TRBJ2-5	-	CATSSEGFLETQYF
TRBV27	TRBJ1-6	-	CASSFGQPYSPLHF
TRBV20-1	TRBJ1-2	-	CSAPEPGQGGDGYTF